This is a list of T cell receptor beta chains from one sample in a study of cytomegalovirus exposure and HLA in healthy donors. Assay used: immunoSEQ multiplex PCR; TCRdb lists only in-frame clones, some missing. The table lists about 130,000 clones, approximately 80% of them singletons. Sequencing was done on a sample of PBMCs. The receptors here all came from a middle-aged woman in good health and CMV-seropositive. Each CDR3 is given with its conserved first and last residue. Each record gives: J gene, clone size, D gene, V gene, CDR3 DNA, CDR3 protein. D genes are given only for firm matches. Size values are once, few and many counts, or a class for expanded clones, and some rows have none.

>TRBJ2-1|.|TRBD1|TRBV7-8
TGTGCCAGCAGCCCCAACTCCCCCAGACAGGGGTGGTACAATGAGCAGTTCTTC
CASSPNSPRQGWYNEQFF
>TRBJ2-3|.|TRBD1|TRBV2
TGTGCCAGCCGGCCACAGGGGAGAGATACGCAGTATTTT
CASRPQGRDTQYF
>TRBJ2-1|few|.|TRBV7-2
TGTGCCAGCAGCTTAGTAGGCAGCGAGGTGAATGAGCAGTTCTTC
CASSLVGSEVNEQFF
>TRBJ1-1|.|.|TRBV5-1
TGCGCCAGCAGCTTAAAGGGAATTCAGGGCACTGAAGCTTTCTTT
CASSLKGIQGTEAFF
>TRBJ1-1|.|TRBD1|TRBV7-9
TGTGCCAGCAGCCCAGGACAGGCTTTCACTGAAGCTTTCTTT
CASSPGQAFTEAFF
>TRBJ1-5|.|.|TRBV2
TGTGCCAGCAGTGTGGGGGCATTCAGCAATCAGCCCCAGCATTTT
CASSVGAFSNQPQHF
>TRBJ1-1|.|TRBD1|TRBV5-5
TGTGCCAGCAGCTTGAGGACAGGGAACTCTGAAGCTTTCTTT
CASSLRTGNSEAFF
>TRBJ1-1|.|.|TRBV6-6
TGTGCCAGCAGTTTAAGAGGTTGGACTGAAGCTTTCTTT
CASSLRGWTEAFF
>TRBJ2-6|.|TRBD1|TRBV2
TGTGCCAGCAGTGAATACAGGGGACGGGCTGGGGCCAACGTCCTGACTTTC
CASSEYRGRAGANVLTF
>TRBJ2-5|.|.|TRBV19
TGTGCCAGCCAGAGGCGGCCGCAGGAGACCCAGTACTTC
CASQRRPQETQYF